Each of the 22 T cell receptor beta chains below was sequenced from the same sample in a study of radiation and T cells in renal cell carcinoma. Sequencing used immunoSEQ multiplex PCR; TCRdb keeps in-frame clones, though not all of them. The sample shows about 120,000 clones, about 81% of them seen only once. Time point reported: blood 2 weeks post-SBRT. Treatment denoted: 15 Gy SBRT to primary tumor, nephrectomy 4 weeks later. The starting material was blood, obtained from a patient whose treatment included radiotherapy and nephrectomy. The receptors derive from a woman in her sixties with renal cell carcinoma.

The chain links TRBV19 to TRBJ2-3; 7 positions agree with TRBD1. CDR3 length: 15 residues. Germline V gives CDR1 LNHDA, CDR2 SQIVND (reference sequence). V lost 5 bases, J lost 3 bases, and 8 bases stayed unmatched. CDR3 in DNA: TGTGCCAGTAGTTCGACAGGGAAGGTAACAGATACGCAGTATTTT. Translating it yields CASSSTGKVTDTQYF. Drawing the rest from reference TRBV19 and TRBJ2-3, the complete variable domain is DGGITQSPKYLFRKEGQNVTLSCEQNLNHDAMYWYRQDPGQGLRLIYYSQIVNDFQKGDIAEGYSVSREKKESFPLTVTSAQKNPTAFYLCASSSTGKVTDTQYFGPGTRLTVL.

This clone was counted only a few times. The chain employs TRBV9 and TRBJ1-4; D gene ambiguous. This CDR3 comprises 15 residues. CDR1 and CDR2 (germline): SGDLS, YYNGEE. V was clipped by 0 bases and J by 0 bases, with 6 bases between them. The CDR3 region has the DNA TGTGCCAGCAGCGTAGAGGGTGCAACTAATGAAAAACTGTTTTTT. Translating gives CASSVEGATNEKLFF.

J is TRBJ2-4 and V is TRBV19; no clear D gene. Germline values: CDR1 LNHDA, CDR2 SQIVND (reference sequence). Trimming took off 4 bases at V and 0 bases at J, with 4 bases between the two ends. The CDR3 loop spans 13 amino acids. The CDR3 region is CASSNAAKNIQYF. The CDR3 DNA reads as TGTGCCAGTAGTAACGCAGCCAAAAACATTCAGTACTTC.

The chain is built from TRBV5-1 and TRBJ2-1, with 8 nucleotides matching TRBD1. The CDR3 has 17 residues. Per germline, CDR1 SGHRS and CDR2 YFSETQ. Trimming cost V 0 bases and J 8 bases; bases outside gene matches: 13. CDR3 residues: CASSLAAGTGRVHEQFF. In DNA, the CDR3 is TGCGCCAGCAGCTTGGCCGCGGGGACAGGTCGCGTCCATGAGCAGTTCTTC.

The chain combines TRBV6-1 with TRBJ2-1, with D perhaps matching TRBD2 (6 bases). The germline V gene has CDR1 MNHNS and CDR2 SASEGT. Trimming took off 7 bases at V and 6 bases at J, with 13 bases between the two ends. The CDR3 loop spans 13 amino acids. CDR3 sequence (DNA): TGTGCCAGCACCATCGACGGGGGCAATGAGCAGTTCTTC. It translates to CASTIDGGNEQFF.

The chain employs TRBV7-2 and TRBJ2-7; the D gene is possibly TRBD2 (5 bases). The V end lost 2 bases, the J end lost 1 base, and 9 bases lay between the germline ends. Germline V lookup: CDR1 SGHTA, CDR2 FQGNSA. The CDR3 is 14 amino acids. This chain's CDR3 is CASSLNAGSYEQYF. In DNA, the CDR3 is TGTGCCAGCAGCTTAAACGCGGGTTCCTACGAGCAGTACTTC.

The J gene is TRBJ1-4, the V gene TRBV25-1; tentatively, D is TRBD1 (6 bases). V lost 0 bases to trimming and J lost 3 bases, with 14 bases between them. Germline V gene sequence: CDR1 MGHDK, CDR2 SYGVNS. The CDR3 spans 17 residues. The CDR3 region is CASSEYGGGLANEKLFF. The DNA of the CDR3 is TGTGCCAGCAGTGAATATGGGGGGGGCCTGGCTAATGAAAAACTGTTTTTT.

This clone was found once. The V gene is TRBV6-4, the J gene TRBJ2-2; TRBD2 matches at 7 bases. Germline trimming cut 8 bases from V and 3 bases from J; bases unmatched to any gene: 6. Germline CDR1 reads MRHNA; CDR2 reads SNTAGT. This CDR3 has 14 amino acids. This CDR3 reads CASRRGVDTGELFF. CDR3 nucleotide sequence: TGTGCCAGCCGACGGGGGGTAGACACCGGGGAGCTGTTTTTT.

The V call is TRBV28, the J call TRBJ1-5; TRBD1 aligns across 12 bases. This CDR3 comprises 17 residues. V lost 5 bases to trimming and J lost 0 bases; unmatched junction nucleotides: 5. CDR1 and CDR2 (germline): MDHEN, SYDVKM. Written as DNA, the CDR3 is TGTGCCAGCAGTCCAGGGACAGGGGGCTTTAGCAATCAGCCCCAGCATTTT. The encoded protein is CASSPGTGGFSNQPQHF.

This rearrangement joins TRBV30 to TRBJ1-6; a weak D match, TRBD1 (5 bases). Germline-derived CDR1 and CDR2 are GTSNPN and SVGIG (reference sequence). The CDR3 contains 14 residues. Trimming cost V 3 bases and J 5 bases, with 11 bases left between them. Here the CDR3 DNA reads TGTGCCTGGAGGGGGACGGCGGATAATTCACCCCTCCACTTT. This codes for CAWRGTADNSPLHF.

This clone was seen a handful of times. This chain links TRBV2 with TRBJ2-7; D remains ambiguous. The CDR3 consists of 12 residues. Germline-derived CDR1 and CDR2 are SNHLY and FYNNEI. V lost 6 bases to trimming and J lost 0 bases, with 6 bases between them. CDR3 in amino acids: CASRTASYEQYF. CDR3 coding DNA: TGTGCCAGCAGAACAGCCTCCTACGAGCAGTACTTC.

The chain employs TRBV6-5 and TRBJ2-5, with 8 positions matching TRBD2. The CDR3 loop spans 12 amino acids. The V segment lost 6 bases and the J segment 5 bases; nucleotides outside the gene matches: 2. Germline CDR1 and CDR2: MNHEY and SVGAGI. This CDR3 reads CASSRGGETQYF. CDR3 nucleotides: TGTGCCAGCAGCCGCGGGGGGGAGACCCAGTACTTC.

The chain links TRBV19 to TRBJ1-6, with 7 bases that match TRBD1. Germline V gives CDR1 LNHDA, CDR2 SQIVND (reference sequence). The length of the CDR3 is 14 residues. The ends lost 6 bases at V and 7 bases at J; junction bases unmatched: 6. The CDR3 here is CASRSTGDNSPLHF. Written as DNA, the CDR3 is TGTGCCAGTAGATCTACAGGGGACAATTCACCCCTCCACTTT.

This chain links TRBV30 with TRBJ1-2; D unclear. This CDR3 is 13 amino acids long. Germline loops: CDR1 GTSNPN, CDR2 SVGIG (reference sequence). The V end lost 0 bases, the J end lost 8 bases, and 13 bases lay between the germline ends. DNA of the CDR3: TGTGCCTGGAGTGTAAACAGTCGAGGGGGCTACACCTTC. It is translated as CAWSVNSRGGYTF.

The chain is built from TRBV28 and TRBJ2-2; perhaps TRBD1 as D (5 bases). Looked up from germline, CDR1 is MDHEN and CDR2 is SYDVKM. The CDR3 runs to 14 residues. V was trimmed by 5 bases and J by 2 bases, leaving 9 bases between them. The DNA for the CDR3 is TGTGCCAGCAGTGACGACAGCAACACCGGGGAGCTGTTTTTT. This codes for CASSDDSNTGELFF.

As concerns this clone: The junction does not match germline at one end; this may be a read error. The chain links TRBV4-1 to TRBJ2-3, with TRBD2 identical over 7 bases. Looked up from germline, CDR1 is MGHRA and CDR2 is YSYEKL. The CDR3 consists of 14 residues. This chain's CDR3 is CASRQAGRTDTQYF. In nucleotides, the CDR3 is TGCGCCAGCAGACAAGCGGGGCGCACAGATACGCAGTATTTT.

The CDR3 spells CASRSPVGYGYTF. DNA for the CDR3: TGTGCCAGCAGGTCCCCGGTGGGCTATGGCTACACCTTC. The rearrangement links TRBV28 to TRBJ1-2; D is undetermined. Trimming took 6 bases from V and 4 from J, leaving 12 bases between them. This CDR3 contains 13 residues. In germline, CDR1 is MDHEN, CDR2 SYDVKM.

The chain has TRBV19 and TRBJ1-5; no definite D call. Trimming left V 7 bases short and J 0 bases short, with 10 bases between. Germline V gives CDR1 LNHDA, CDR2 SQIVND (reference sequence). CDR3 length equals 14 residues. CDR3 loop: CASNMAYSNQPQHF. The CDR3, as DNA: TGTGCCAGTAATATGGCTTATAGCAATCAGCCCCAGCATTTT.

This clone was found a few times. The gene calls are TRBV27 and TRBJ1-1; D is unresolved. This CDR3 has 13 amino acids. V was pared by 1 base and J by 0 bases, with 3 bases between. Germline V gives CDR1 MNHEY, CDR2 SMNVEV (reference sequence). The CDR3, as DNA: TGTGCCAGCAGTTTATGGTTGAACACTGAAGCTTTCTTT. It is translated as CASSLWLNTEAFF.

The chain uses TRBV7-3 and TRBJ2-5, with 9 bases lining up with TRBD2. Per germline, CDR1 SGHTA and CDR2 FQGTGA. CDR3 length: 15 residues. Losses at the gene ends were 4 bases for V and 0 bases for J; bases not matched to a gene: 3. The CDR3 nucleotides read TGTGCCAGCAGCTCGTCTAGCGGGGACCAAGAGACCCAGTACTTC. Translating it yields CASSSSSGDQETQYF.

The V call is TRBV6-5, the J call TRBJ2-2; D might be TRBD2 (5 bases). This CDR3 contains 14 residues. The V gene's germline CDR1 is MNHEY and CDR2 SVGAGI. Trimming shortened V by 7 bases and J by 1 base, and 10 bases separated the two germline ends. CDR3 sequence (DNA): TGTGCCAGCAACTCCGGGGAGAACACCGGGGAGCTGTTTTTT. As protein: CASNSGENTGELFF.

The rearrangement links TRBV19 to TRBJ1-2; 7 bases agree with TRBD1. Germline loops: CDR1 LNHDA, CDR2 SQIVND (reference sequence). CDR3 length equals 13 residues. The V and J ends lost 7 bases and 3 bases, in that order; junction bases with no gene match: 5. The CDR3 protein is CASIRGRDYGYTF. CDR3 DNA: TGTGCCAGTATTAGGGGGCGCGACTATGGCTACACCTTC.